This T cell receptor beta chain came from a study of identical twins. Study-level results: Invariant MAIT and iNKT cells may have partly biased zero-insertion analyses.

Germline CDR1 DFQATT, CDR2 SNEGSKA (reference sequence). V lost 6 bases and J 0 bases, leaving 15 bases between the germline ends. The CDR3 is 14 amino acids. This clonotype has just a few counts. Its antigen is unknown. Template switching (which added a universal primer site) was used, and cDNA carried unique molecular identifiers. TCRdb reprocessed the 5' RACE reads with MiXCR, giving one entry per CDR3 protein. The sample comprises roughly 750,000 distinct CDR3 sequences, less than 25% of which are singletons, and roughly 4.3% rests with the top ten. Another study also made use of these data, one on T cells expressing NK-cell markers. From that study: Sorted CD3+CD56-NKG2C+, CD3+CD56+NKG2C+ and CD3+CD56+NKG2C- T cells supplied the TCR beta repertoires. HCMV seropositivity characterized seven of the eight sequenced donors, and seronegativity one.

The gene calls are TRBV20-1 and TRBJ2-7; D tentatively reads TRBD1 or TRBD2 (6 bases each). The sequencing sample was made of PBMCs. The clonotype comes from a woman under 30 in good health. The CDR3 DNA reads TGCAGTGCCAGGAGGGTGACAGGCTCCTACGAGCAGTACTTC. Residues: CSARRVTGSYEQYF.